These 17 T cell receptor beta chains came from one sample sequenced in a study of glioma-infiltrating T cells after dendritic cell vaccination. The sample's time point: after dendritic cell vaccination, including at tumor progression/relapse. TCRdb's copy holds only in-frame clones and misses some; the assay was immunoSEQ multiplex PCR. In the table there are tens of thousands of clones, around 86% of which are singletons. The source was blood, collected after dendritic cell vaccination. The receptors here all came from a human donor with glioblastoma.

CDR3 amino acids: CASSGRTVPHANVLTF. CDR3 DNA: TGTGCCAGCAGTGGCCGGACAGTCCCCCATGCCAACGTCCTGACTTTC. The chain joins TRBV6-1 to TRBJ2-6; perhaps TRBD1 as D (6 bases). The CDR3 loop spans 16 amino acids. Trimming removed 4 bases from V and 7 bases from J, with 17 bases in between. Germline CDR1 and CDR2: MNHNS and SASEGT.

V and J are TRBV9 and TRBJ1-6; TRBD1 aligns across 7 bases. CDR3 size: 16 residues. Germline values: CDR1 SGDLS, CDR2 YYNGEE. V shed 1 base, J shed 9 bases, and the junction held 10 bases outside the gene matches. CDR3 coding DNA: TGTGCCAGCAGCGTAACCGGAGACAGGGTCGGTTCACCCCTCCACTTT. It codes for CASSVTGDRVGSPLHF.

A single count supports this clone. The chain couples TRBV19 to TRBJ1-5; possibly TRBD1 for D (5 bases). The CDR3 is made up of 15 amino acids. Deletions cut 1 base from V and 10 bases from J, with 17 bases between. Germline V gives CDR1 LNHDA, CDR2 SQIVND (reference sequence). CDR3 in amino acids: CASSIGRGENGPQHF. For the CDR3, the DNA is TGTGCCAGTAGTATAGGTAGGGGCGAGAATGGTCCCCAGCATTTT.

The chain is built from TRBV4-2 and TRBJ2-1; the match to TRBD2 covers 9 bases. Germline assignment: CDR1 LGHNA and CDR2 YNFKEQ. The CDR3 is made up of 18 amino acids. The ends lost 1 base at V and 3 bases at J; junction bases unmatched: 10. CDR3 in DNA: TGTGCCAGCAGCCAAGCCACCTCTTTAGCGGGAGACTACAATGAGCAGTTCTTC. Its translation: CASSQATSLAGDYNEQFF.

The J gene is TRBJ2-1, the V gene TRBV6-4; 10 bases are a match to TRBD1. Trimming removed 4 bases from V and 8 bases from J; junction bases left unmatched: 2. This CDR3 spans 13 amino acids. The germline V gene has CDR1 MRHNA and CDR2 SNTAGT. In DNA, the CDR3 is TGTGCCAGCAGTGGGGACAGGGGAGATGAGCAGTTCTTC. This codes for CASSGDRGDEQFF.

A few counts support this clone. The chain is built from TRBV6-6 and TRBJ2-3, with 10 nucleotides matching TRBD2. Trimming removed 4 bases from V and 5 bases from J; junction bases left unmatched: 9. The CDR3 loop spans 16 amino acids. In germline, CDR1 is MNHNY, CDR2 SVGAGI (reference sequence). CDR3 sequence: CASSSASGGGQDTQYF. As DNA, the CDR3 is TGTGCCAGCAGTTCGGCTAGCGGGGGTGGACAAGATACGCAGTATTTT.

The chain has TRBV5-1 and TRBJ1-1, with 8 nucleotides matching TRBD1. The germline V gene has CDR1 SGHRS and CDR2 YFSETQ. The CDR3 is 13 residues long. V was pared by 0 bases and J by 7 bases, with 2 bases of the junction left unmatched. The CDR3 nucleotides read TGCGCCAGCAGCTTGGAGGGACAGGATGAAGCTTTCTTT. It specifies CASSLEGQDEAFF.

The gene calls are TRBV6-6 and TRBJ1-4; D gene unclear. The CDR3 runs to 12 residues. V was trimmed by 6 bases and J by 7 bases, leaving 9 bases between them. The germline gives CDR1 MNHNY, CDR2 SVGAGI (reference sequence). CDR3 sequence: CASSLMSEKLFF. In nucleotides, the CDR3 is TGTGCCAGCAGCCTGATGAGTGAAAAACTGTTTTTT.

This chain uses TRBV7-9 with TRBJ1-2, with D possibly being TRBD1 (6 bases). Deletions cut 2 bases from V and 6 bases from J, with 13 bases between. CDR3 length equals 14 residues. CDR1 is SEHNR and CDR2 is FQNEAQ in the germline V gene (reference sequence). The CDR3, as DNA: TGTGCCAGCAGCTTAAGTGTGCCAGGGGATGGCTACACCTTC. Translating gives CASSLSVPGDGYTF.

The V and J genes are TRBV6-1 and TRBJ2-2, with 12 nucleotides matching TRBD1. Germline-derived CDR1 and CDR2 are MNHNS and SASEGT. The CDR3 loop spans 14 amino acids. Trimming took 6 bases from V and 9 from J; bases not matched to a gene: 5. In DNA form, the CDR3 reads TGTGCCAGCAGGCCGGGACAGGGGGCATGGGAGCTGTTTTTT. Translated, it gives CASRPGQGAWELFF.

The chain is built from TRBV6-5 and TRBJ1-1; the D is unclear. The V gene lost 6 bases and the J gene lost 3 bases, with 14 bases spanning the gap. CDR3 length: 14 residues. The germline V gene has CDR1 MNHEY and CDR2 SVGAGI. CDR3 sequence reads: CASSRYERDTEAFF. The CDR3, as DNA: TGTGCCAGCAGCAGATACGAGAGGGACACTGAAGCTTTCTTT.

The chain combines TRBV6-5 with TRBJ1-1; possibly TRBD1 for D (5 bases). V shed 0 bases and J shed 5 bases, with 7 bases lying between them. Germline CDR1 reads MNHEY; CDR2 reads SVGAGI. The CDR3 is 13 amino acids. The CDR3 loop reads CASSYSRGTEAFF. As DNA, the CDR3 is TGTGCCAGCAGTTACTCTCGGGGGACTGAAGCTTTCTTT.

The chain links TRBV5-1 to TRBJ2-3; TRBD1 agrees at 8 bases. V was clipped by 4 bases and J by 4 bases; unmatched bases: 5. The CDR3 sequence is 14 residues long. In germline, CDR1 is SGHRS, CDR2 YFSETQ. CDR3 nucleotides: TGCGCCAGCAGCCTACAGGGGGTCCCAGATACGCAGTATTTT. This translates into CASSLQGVPDTQYF.

This clone occurred a few times. The rearrangement uses TRBV5-1 and TRBJ1-2; tentative D call: TRBD1 (6 bases). Trimming removed 4 bases at V and 4 bases at J, with 20 bases between. Per the germline V gene, CDR1 is SGHRS and CDR2 is YFSETQ. The CDR3 is 16 residues long. The CDR3 is CASSTQGGGSGYGYTF. The CDR3 coding sequence is TGCGCCAGCAGCACCCAAGGGGGGGGCTCTGGCTATGGCTACACCTTC.

The chain employs TRBV29-1 and TRBJ1-2, with 7 bases identical to TRBD1. CDR3 length: 13 residues. Germline CDR1 reads SQVTM; CDR2 reads ANQGSEA. J lost 9 bases, V lost 3 bases, and 10 bases had no gene match. The CDR3 DNA follows: TGCAGCGTTGATCTAGGGGGCTCTCCCAGCTACACCTTC. Translated, it gives CSVDLGGSPSYTF.

The chain carries TRBV19 and TRBJ1-1; 7 bases are a match to TRBD1. CDR1 LNHDA and CDR2 SQIVND come from the germline V gene (reference sequence). V gave up 6 bases and J gave up 2 bases; unmatched junction bases: 6. The CDR3 spans 14 residues. The CDR3, as DNA: TGTGCCAGTAGGTTGACAGGGAGTAACACTGAAGCTTTCTTT. Translating gives CASRLTGSNTEAFF. The full variable domain, its missing parts supplied by reference TRBV19 and TRBJ1-1, is DGGITQSPKYLFRKEGQNVTLSCEQNLNHDAMYWYRQDPGQGLRLIYYSQIVNDFQKGDIAEGYSVSREKKESFPLTVTSAQKNPTAFYLCASRLTGSNTEAFFGQGTRLTVV.

This chain uses TRBV7-9 with TRBJ1-6; TRBD1 aligns across 8 bases. The CDR3 is 14 amino acids. Germline V gives CDR1 SEHNR, CDR2 FQNEAQ (reference sequence). After removal of 5 bases from V and 11 bases from J, the junction contained 8 bases not matched to a gene. Here the CDR3 DNA reads TGTGCCAGCAGCACAGGACAGGGCACGACACCCCTCCACTTT. It specifies CASSTGQGTTPLHF.